These 14 T cell receptor beta chains were sequenced from one sample in a study of shared clonotypes between healthy human individuals. Repertoires were generated with immunoSEQ multiplex PCR, while TCRdb's copy carries only in-frame clones and drops some. Altogether 600,000 to 750,000 clones are present, 55% to 80% being singletons, with the ten largest covering about 1.8%. Sequencing was performed on memory CD4+ T cells sorted from blood. The subset here: CD45RA-negative fraction. These receptors all stem from a woman in her thirties in good health.

V is TRBV7-7 and J is TRBJ2-5; D unclear. The germline V gene has CDR1 SSHAT and CDR2 FNYEAQ (reference sequence). Trimming removed 4 bases from V and 5 bases from J, with 11 bases in between. The CDR3 covers 13 residues. The CDR3 DNA follows: TGTGCCAGCAGCTCAGACATCTTGGAGACCCAGTACTTC. It yields the protein CASSSDILETQYF.

This clone has only a few counts. V gene TRBV7-2 combines with J gene TRBJ1-2; D is unresolved. The CDR3 sequence is 12 residues long. CDR1 SGHTA and CDR2 FQGNSA come from the germline V gene. V was pared by 5 bases and J by 3 bases, with 7 bases between. The CDR3 sequence is CASSQMDYGYTF. Here the CDR3 DNA reads TGTGCCAGCAGCCAGATGGACTATGGCTACACCTTC. The variable domain in full, with the rest retrieved from reference TRBV7-2 and TRBJ1-2, is GAGVSQSPSNKVTEKGKDVELRCDPISGHTALYWYRQSLGQGLEFLIYFQGNSAPDKSGLPSDRFSAERTGGSVSTLTIQRTQQEDSAVYLCASSQMDYGYTFGSGTRLTVV.

The gene calls are TRBV4-1 and TRBJ1-1; no clear D. The CDR3 is 15 amino acids. Deletions cut 1 base from V and 1 base from J, with 10 bases between. Germline V gives CDR1 MGHRA, CDR2 YSYEKL. This chain's CDR3 is CASSQGVPGNTEAFF. In nucleotides, the CDR3 is TGCGCCAGCAGCCAAGGTGTTCCGGGGAACACTGAAGCTTTCTTT.

This sequence joins TRBV28 and TRBJ1-4; a weak D match, TRBD1 (6 bases). Germline-derived CDR1 and CDR2 are MDHEN and SYDVKM. The CDR3 loop spans 14 amino acids. Deletions cut 6 bases from V and 7 bases from J, with 15 bases between. The CDR3 nucleotides read TGTGCCAGCAGCGCCGGGGGGGCTATTGAAAAACTGTTTTTT. Translated, it gives CASSAGGAIEKLFF.

The CDR3 sequence: CASSIGDATDTQYF. The DNA for the CDR3 is TGCGCCAGCAGCATTGGGGACGCCACAGATACGCAGTATTTT. V and J are TRBV5-1 and TRBJ2-3; possibly TRBD1 or TRBD2 for D (5 bases each). This CDR3 contains 14 residues. Looked up from germline, CDR1 is SGHRS and CDR2 is YFSETQ. V was clipped by 4 bases and J by 2 bases, with 11 bases between them.

The chain employs TRBV14 and TRBJ1-2; possible D gene TRBD1, 5 bases. Germline loops: CDR1 SGHDN, CDR2 FVKESK. The ends were cut back, 4 bases at V and 0 bases at J, with 12 bases in the middle. The CDR3 loop spans 15 amino acids. CDR3 in amino acids: CASSRQGSANYGYTF. The CDR3 nucleotides are TGTGCCAGCAGCCGGCAGGGATCGGCTAACTATGGCTACACCTTC.

V gene TRBV6-5 combines with J gene TRBJ2-2, with D possibly matching TRBD1 (6 bases). Germline lookup yields CDR1 MNHEY and CDR2 SVGAGI. The CDR3 sequence is 15 residues long. V was trimmed by 5 bases and J by 4 bases, leaving 14 bases between them. The CDR3 DNA reads as TGTGCCAGCAGTGTACAGGGTAGTGGCACCGGGGAGCTGTTTTTT. It encodes CASSVQGSGTGELFF.

The V and J genes are TRBV5-1 and TRBJ1-5; 9 bases match TRBD1. After removal of 4 bases from V and 4 bases from J, the junction contained 6 bases not matched to a gene. Germline V gene lookup returns CDR1 SGHRS and CDR2 YFSETQ. The CDR3 sequence is 15 residues long. Written as DNA, the CDR3 is TGCGCCAGCAGCCCGTGGACAGGGGCTAATCAGCCCCAGCATTTT. It yields the protein CASSPWTGANQPQHF.

This clone was counted a single time. The V call is TRBV5-1, the J call TRBJ1-1; D unresolved. In germline, CDR1 is SGHRS, CDR2 YFSETQ. The CDR3 consists of 14 residues. The germline V and J ends were trimmed by 3 bases and 5 bases, with 14 bases remaining between them. The CDR3 DNA reads as TGCGCCAGCAGCTCCCCGGAGTGGGGTACTGAAGCTTTCTTT. The encoded protein is CASSSPEWGTEAFF.

The chain recombines TRBV4-1 with TRBJ2-1; 8 bases fit TRBD2. Germline V gene data show CDR1 as MGHRA and CDR2 as YSYEKL. The J segment lost 8 bases and the V segment lost 4 bases, leaving 10 bases of the junction unmatched. The CDR3 is made up of 15 amino acids. CDR3 residues: CASSLAGPKGDEQFF. The CDR3 region has the DNA TGCGCCAGCAGCCTAGCGGGGCCCAAGGGGGATGAGCAGTTCTTC.

This chain links TRBV18 with TRBJ2-3; D gene unclear. CDR3 length: 13 amino acids. The V end was cut by 3 bases, the J end by 6 bases, with 10 bases between. From germline, CDR1 is KGHSH and CDR2 LQKENI. The CDR3 nucleotides are TGTGCCAGCTCACCCGCGGACGGCGATACGCAGTATTTT. Encoded protein: CASSPADGDTQYF. Full variable domain (missing parts from reference TRBV18 and TRBJ2-3): NAGVMQNPRHLVRRRGQEARLRCSPMKGHSHVYWYRQLPEEGLKFMVYLQKENIIDESGMPKERFSAEFPKEGPSILRIQQVVRGDSAAYFCASSPADGDTQYFGPGTRLTVL.

The rearrangement links TRBV5-1 to TRBJ2-1, with D unclear. Germline CDR1 SGHRS, CDR2 YFSETQ. The germline V and J ends were trimmed by 2 bases and 5 bases, with 8 bases remaining between them. This CDR3 has 13 amino acids. CDR3 protein: CASSLRIDNEQFF. The CDR3 coding sequence is TGCGCCAGCAGCTTAAGAATCGACAATGAGCAGTTCTTC.

The chain carries TRBV28 and TRBJ1-1; possible D gene TRBD1, 5 bases. Germline values: CDR1 MDHEN, CDR2 SYDVKM. V was shortened by 2 bases and J by 11 bases, with 18 bases between the two germline ends. The CDR3 has 14 residues. The CDR3 coding sequence is TGTGCCAGCAGTTTACCTGAACTGGGGGGGGAGGCTTTCTTT. Encoded protein: CASSLPELGGEAFF.

This clone has a handful of counts. The chain employs TRBV5-1 and TRBJ2-1; no clear D gene. This CDR3 comprises 13 residues. Per the germline V gene, CDR1 is SGHRS and CDR2 is YFSETQ. The V gene lost 1 base and the J gene lost 7 bases, with 9 bases spanning the gap. As DNA, the CDR3 is TGCGCCAGCAGCTTGACAGAGTTGAATGAGCAGTTCTTC. Translation: CASSLTELNEQFF.